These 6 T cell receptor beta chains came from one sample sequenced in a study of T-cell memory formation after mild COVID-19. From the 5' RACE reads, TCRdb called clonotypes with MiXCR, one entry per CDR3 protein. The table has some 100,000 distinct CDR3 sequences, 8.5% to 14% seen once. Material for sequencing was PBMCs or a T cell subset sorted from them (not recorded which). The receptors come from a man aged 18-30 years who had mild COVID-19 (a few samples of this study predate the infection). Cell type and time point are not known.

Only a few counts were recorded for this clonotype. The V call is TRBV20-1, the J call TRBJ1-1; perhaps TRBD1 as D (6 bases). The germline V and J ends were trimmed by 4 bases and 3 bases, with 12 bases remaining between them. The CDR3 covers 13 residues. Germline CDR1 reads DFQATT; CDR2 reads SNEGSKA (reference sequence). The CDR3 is CSATGEGHTEAFF. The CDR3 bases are TGCAGTGCTACAGGGGAAGGTCACACTGAAGCTTTCTTT.

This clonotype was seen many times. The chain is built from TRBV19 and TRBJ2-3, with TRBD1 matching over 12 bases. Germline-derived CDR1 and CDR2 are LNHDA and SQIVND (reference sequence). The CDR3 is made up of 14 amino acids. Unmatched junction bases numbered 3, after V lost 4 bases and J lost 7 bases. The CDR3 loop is CASSRGQGANTQYF. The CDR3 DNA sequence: TGTGCCAGTAGTAGGGGACAGGGGGCGAATACGCAGTATTTT.

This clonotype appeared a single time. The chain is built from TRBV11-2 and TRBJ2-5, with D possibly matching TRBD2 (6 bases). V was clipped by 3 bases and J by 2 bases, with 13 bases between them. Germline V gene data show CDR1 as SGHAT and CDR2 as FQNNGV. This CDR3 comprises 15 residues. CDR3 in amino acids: CASSLGRDFQETQYF. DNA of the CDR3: TGTGCCAGCAGCTTGGGGCGGGATTTTCAAGAGACCCAGTACTTC.

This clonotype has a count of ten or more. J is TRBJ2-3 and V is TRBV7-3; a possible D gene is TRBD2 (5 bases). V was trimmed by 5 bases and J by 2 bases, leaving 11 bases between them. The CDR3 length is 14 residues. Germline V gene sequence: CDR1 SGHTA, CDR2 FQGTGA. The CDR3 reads CASSPSGSTDTQYF. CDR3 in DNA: TGTGCCAGCAGCCCCTCGGGGTCCACAGATACGCAGTATTTT.

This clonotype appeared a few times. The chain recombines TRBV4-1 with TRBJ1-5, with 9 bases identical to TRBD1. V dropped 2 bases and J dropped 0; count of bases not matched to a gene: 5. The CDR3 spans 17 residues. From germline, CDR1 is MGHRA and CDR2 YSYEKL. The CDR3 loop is CASSQRQGGGSNQPQHF. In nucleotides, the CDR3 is TGCGCCAGCAGCCAAAGACAGGGGGGTGGTAGCAATCAGCCCCAGCATTTT.

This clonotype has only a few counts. CDR3 nucleotide sequence: TGCAGTGCTGTACGGGGACAGTTACCGTACAATGAGCAGTTCTTC. Its protein product is CSAVRGQLPYNEQFF. V usage is TRBV20-1 and J usage is TRBJ2-1, with TRBD1 matching over 7 bases. V lost 5 bases and J lost 4; bases outside the gene matches: 11. Germline loops: CDR1 DFQATT, CDR2 SNEGSKA (reference sequence). The CDR3 has 15 amino acids.